The 22 T cell receptor beta chains in this list originate from one sample, sequenced in a study of response to subunit inactivated influenza vaccine. Via MiXCR, TCRdb re-called the RT-PCR reads, giving one row per CDR3 protein. The sample records hundreds of thousands of distinct CDR3 sequences, approximately 7.1% being singletons. The sequencing used PBMCs from blood, collected less than 25 months after vaccination. The source of these receptors is a man in his fifties or sixties who received an inactivated influenza vaccine.

This clonotype came up many times. The CDR3 region has the DNA TGCGCCAGCCAGAGCGGGGGACTTCTCCGCCTCAGGAGCACAGATACGCAGTATTTT. Translated: CASQSGGLLRLRSTDTQYF. The chain combines TRBV10-2 with TRBJ2-3; 8 bases are shared with TRBD2. The CDR3 runs to 19 residues. J was trimmed by 0 bases and V by 8 bases; bases with no gene match: 19. CDR1 is WSHSY and CDR2 is SAAADI in the germline V gene.

This clonotype was detected ten times or more. This chain uses TRBV29-1 with TRBJ2-1; 12 nucleotides agree with TRBD2. This CDR3 spans 16 amino acids. The ends lost 6 bases at V and 0 bases at J; junction bases unmatched: 6. Germline V lookup: CDR1 SQVTM, CDR2 ANQGSEA. For the CDR3, the DNA is TGCAGCGTCCTGCGACTAGCGGGAGCCTCCTACAATGAGCAGTTCTTC. It is translated as CSVLRLAGASYNEQFF.

J is TRBJ1-2 and V is TRBV25-1; TRBD1 might be the D (6 bases). Germline values: CDR1 MGHDK, CDR2 SYGVNS. V was pared by 10 bases and J by 10 bases, with 16 bases between. The CDR3 has 11 residues. The CDR3 here is CAIDRNFSYTF. CDR3 nucleotides: TGTGCCATCGACAGGAACTTTTCCTACACCTTC.

This clonotype showed up just a few times. The rearrangement joins TRBV25-1 to TRBJ1-5; D not resolved. The CDR3 runs to 14 residues. V dropped 2 bases and J dropped 9 bases, with 14 bases sitting between them. Germline V gene sequence: CDR1 MGHDK, CDR2 SYGVNS. CDR3: CASSEVTGSAPQHF. The CDR3 region has the DNA TGTGCCAGCAGTGAAGTGACCGGGAGTGCGCCCCAGCATTTT.

This clonotype has a handful of counts. This chain connects TRBV11-1 to TRBJ1-2, with 9 nucleotides matching TRBD1. Germline V gene data show CDR1 as SGHAT and CDR2 as FQDESV (reference sequence). The CDR3 has 14 residues. Trimming at V came to 6 bases and at J to 5 bases, leaving 7 bases not matched to a gene. In DNA, the CDR3 is TGTGCCAGCAGTACGGGACAGGGAATATATGGCTACACCTTC. Translated, it gives CASSTGQGIYGYTF.

The chain carries TRBV9 and TRBJ2-2, with 10 bases that match TRBD1. The CDR3 sequence is 18 residues long. V gave up 4 bases and J gave up 4 bases; unmatched junction bases: 13. Germline CDR1 reads SGDLS; CDR2 reads YYNGEE. DNA for the CDR3: TGTGCCAGCAGCTTCGGGACAGGGGCGCGGGGAGGCACCGGGGAGCTGTTTTTT. As protein: CASSFGTGARGGTGELFF.

This clonotype was seen a handful of times. This chain connects TRBV7-9 to TRBJ1-2, with a tentative D call TRBD1 (5 bases). The V gene lost 5 bases and the J gene lost 7 bases, with 23 bases spanning the gap. Germline lookup yields CDR1 SEHNR and CDR2 FQNEAQ (reference sequence). The CDR3 spans 16 residues. CDR3 loop: CASSPVVPGPPGGYTF. The CDR3 coding sequence is TGTGCCAGCAGCCCAGTCGTCCCAGGGCCCCCGGGTGGCTACACCTTC.

This clonotype was seen a handful of times. The chain couples TRBV10-3 to TRBJ2-4; D possibly corresponds to TRBD2 (6 bases). CDR3 length: 17 amino acids. Germline CDR1 ENHRY, CDR2 SYGVKD. The germline V and J ends were trimmed by 3 bases and 0 bases, with 15 bases remaining between them. The CDR3 DNA reads as TGTGCCATCAGTGAAGTCGGACGGGGACTAGCCAAAAACATTCAGTACTTC. Its translation is CAISEVGRGLAKNIQYF.

The rearrangement joins TRBV20-1 to TRBJ2-3; D tentatively fits TRBD1 or TRBD2 (5 bases each). The ends were cut back, 6 bases at V and 4 bases at J, with 14 bases in the middle. The CDR3 loop spans 13 amino acids. Germline CDR1 and CDR2: DFQATT and SNEGSKA (reference sequence). Written as DNA, the CDR3 is TGCAGTGCAAGGGACCGTTGGGCAGATACGCAGTATTTT. Protein sequence: CSARDRWADTQYF.

The table lists this clonotype with a few counts. A junction boundary mismatches the germline segment, possibly from a read error. The rearrangement links TRBV2 to TRBJ2-7; 9 bases align to TRBD1. From germline, CDR1 is SNHLY and CDR2 FYNNEI. The CDR3 runs to 15 residues. CDR3 loop: CASREGQGPVHEQYF. CDR3 coding DNA: TGTGCCAGCAGGGAAGGACAGGGGCCTGTCCACGAGCAGTACTTC.

This clonotype was detected a few times. The V gene is TRBV19, the J gene TRBJ2-1; D might be TRBD1 (6 bases). CDR1 is LNHDA, CDR2 SQIVND, per germline (reference sequence). Trimming pared 8 bases from V and 7 bases from J, leaving 15 bases between. The CDR3 is made up of 13 amino acids. The CDR3 here is CASSIIQGNEQFF. The CDR3 DNA reads as TGTGCCAGTTCTATTATACAGGGAAATGAGCAGTTCTTC.

The V gene is TRBV20-1, the J gene TRBJ2-7; D unresolved. Germline loops: CDR1 DFQATT, CDR2 SNEGSKA (reference sequence). CDR3 size: 13 residues. V was shortened by 0 bases and J by 2 bases, with 8 bases between the two germline ends. The CDR3 here is CSAREPVAYEQYF. The DNA of the CDR3 is TGCAGTGCTAGAGAACCAGTTGCCTACGAGCAGTACTTC.

This chain uses TRBV5-1 with TRBJ2-7, with TRBD1 identical over 7 bases. Trimming cost V 4 bases and J 6 bases; bases outside gene matches: 7. The germline V gene has CDR1 SGHRS and CDR2 YFSETQ. This CDR3 spans 13 amino acids. The CDR3 spells CASSLYRGSEQYF. CDR3 nucleotide sequence: TGCGCCAGCAGCCTGTACAGGGGATCCGAGCAGTACTTC. Full variable domain (remainder filled in from reference TRBV5-1 and TRBJ2-7): KAGVTQTPRYLIKTRGQQVTLSCSPISGHRSVSWYQQTPGQGLQFLFEYFSETQRNKGNFPGRFSGRQFSNSRSEMNVSTLELGDSALYLCASSLYRGSEQYFGPGTRLTVT.

This clonotype was found a few times. V and J are TRBV18 and TRBJ2-3; 8 bases map to TRBD2. CDR3 length equals 16 residues. Germline-derived CDR1 and CDR2 are KGHSH and LQKENI. V dropped 1 base and J dropped 2; count of bases not matched to a gene: 5. The DNA of the CDR3 is TGTGCCAGCTCACCACGGCGGGGGGACCTCACAGATACGCAGTATTTT. This codes for CASSPRRGDLTDTQYF.

This chain joins TRBV6-1 and TRBJ1-6; D is unclear. CDR1 is MNHNS, CDR2 SASEGT, per germline. The V end lost 1 base, the J end lost 15 bases, and 13 bases lay between the germline ends. The CDR3 extends over 13 amino acids. For the CDR3, the DNA is TGTGCCAGCAGTGAAGGGCGGCTGGGTTACCTCCACTTT. Protein product: CASSEGRLGYLHF.

This clonotype occurred a few times. J is TRBJ1-6 and V is TRBV7-2; D is unresolved. The CDR3 extends over 15 amino acids. Between the trimmed V and J ends, which lost 2 bases and 5 bases, there was a span of 10 bases. Germline V gene sequence: CDR1 SGHTA, CDR2 FQGNSA. For the CDR3, the DNA is TGTGCCAGCAGCTTACAGGAGGCGGATAATTCACCCCTCCACTTT. It yields the protein CASSLQEADNSPLHF.

The table lists this clonotype with many counts. The chain employs TRBV7-2 and TRBJ2-7; D is possibly TRBD2 (6 bases). This CDR3 region has 14 residues. Per the germline V gene, CDR1 is SGHTA and CDR2 is FQGNSA. Trimming left V 5 bases short and J 2 bases short, with 13 bases between. CDR3: CASSRGRLPYEQYF. CDR3 nucleotide sequence: TGTGCCAGCAGCCGGGGGAGGCTACCCTACGAGCAGTACTTC. The entire variable domain, with the rest obtained from reference TRBV7-2 and TRBJ2-7, is as follows: GAGVSQSPSNKVTEKGKDVELRCDPISGHTALYWYRQSLGQGLEFLIYFQGNSAPDKSGLPSDRFSAERTGGSVSTLTIQRTQQEDSAVYLCASSRGRLPYEQYFGPGTRLTVT.

This clonotype was recorded many times. The chain carries TRBV10-3 and TRBJ2-5; D ambiguous. CDR1 is ENHRY and CDR2 is SYGVKD in the germline V gene. With 3 bases removed from V and 2 bases from J, the gap between germline ends came to 10 bases. The CDR3 length is 14 residues. The CDR3 reads CAISDSSNQETQYF. The CDR3 coding sequence is TGTGCCATCAGTGATTCGAGCAATCAAGAGACCCAGTACTTC.

The V and J genes are TRBV29-1 and TRBJ1-1, with 9 bases aligning to TRBD1. Germline values: CDR1 SQVTM, CDR2 ANQGSEA. V shed 4 bases and J 6 bases; nucleotides not matched to a gene: 9. CDR3 size: 14 residues. In DNA, the CDR3 is TGCAGCGTTGTCGGGACAGGGTATTACGCTGAAGCTTTCTTT. This gives the protein CSVVGTGYYAEAFF.

This clonotype was detected many times. This chain links TRBV24-1 with TRBJ1-5; possibly TRBD1 for D (5 bases). Germline V gene lookup returns CDR1 KGHDR and CDR2 SFDVKD. This CDR3 region has 18 residues. Trimming took 4 bases from V and 0 from J, leaving 18 bases between them. The CDR3 region has the DNA TGTGCCACCAGTGAGTGGCAGCGGGGGGTTTATAGCAATCAGCCCCAGCATTTT. Translating gives CATSEWQRGVYSNQPQHF.

This clonotype was seen repeatedly, ten times or more. This chain uses TRBV20-1 with TRBJ2-3, with 8 bases aligning to TRBD2. The CDR3 covers 15 residues. The trim removed 4 bases at V and 1 base at J, leaving 7 bases unmatched. Per germline, CDR1 DFQATT and CDR2 SNEGSKA (reference sequence). CDR3 amino acids: CSAILAALGTDTQYF. CDR3 sequence (DNA): TGCAGTGCTATACTAGCGGCATTGGGCACAGATACGCAGTATTTT.

Ten or more counts support this clonotype. This chain links TRBV4-3 with TRBJ2-1, with TRBD1 matching 9 bases. CDR3 size: 15 residues. Germline V gene data show CDR1 as LGHNA and CDR2 as YSLEER. V lost 3 bases to trimming and J lost 10 bases; unmatched junction nucleotides: 10. The CDR3 protein is CASSQAPGQGREQFF. The CDR3 DNA reads TGCGCCAGCAGCCAGGCCCCGGGACAGGGTAGGGAGCAGTTCTTC.